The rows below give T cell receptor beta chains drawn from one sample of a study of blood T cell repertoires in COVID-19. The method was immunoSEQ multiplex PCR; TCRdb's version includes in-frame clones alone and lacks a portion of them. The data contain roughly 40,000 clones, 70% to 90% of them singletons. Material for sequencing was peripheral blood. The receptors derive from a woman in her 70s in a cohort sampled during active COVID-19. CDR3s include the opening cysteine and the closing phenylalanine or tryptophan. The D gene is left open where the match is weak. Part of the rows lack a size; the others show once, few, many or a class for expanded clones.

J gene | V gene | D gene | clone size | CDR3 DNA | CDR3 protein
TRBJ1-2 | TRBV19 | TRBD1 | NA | TGTGCCAGTAGTCCCAGACAGGGAAGCTATGGCTACACCTTC | CASSPRQGSYGYTF
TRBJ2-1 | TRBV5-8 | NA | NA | TGTGCCAGCAGCCCCAATATAGGGGAATACAATGAGCAGTTCTTC | CASSPNIGEYNEQFF
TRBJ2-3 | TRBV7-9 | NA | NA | TGTGCCAGCTTCGACTTAAGCACAGATACGCAGTATTTT | CASFDLSTDTQYF
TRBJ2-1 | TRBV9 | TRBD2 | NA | TGTGCCAGCAGCGTAGCGGACGGGAGGGCCATAGCCGCCTACAATGAGCAGTTCTTC | CASSVADGRAIAAYNEQFF
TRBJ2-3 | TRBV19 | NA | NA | TGTGCCAGTAGTACCGACAGCTCTAGCACAGATACGCAGTATTTT | CASSTDSSSTDTQYF
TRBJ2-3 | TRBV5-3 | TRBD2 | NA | TGTGCCAGAAGTGCGGGACTAGCGGACACAGATACGCAGTATTTT | CARSAGLADTDTQYF
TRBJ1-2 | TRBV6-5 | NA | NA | TGTGCCAGCGCGAACCCCCAGGGATTTAACTATGGCTACACCTTC | CASANPQGFNYGYTF
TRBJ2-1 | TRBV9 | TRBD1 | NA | TGTGCCAGCAGCACGACAGGGCAGCAGTTCTTC | CASSTTGQQFF
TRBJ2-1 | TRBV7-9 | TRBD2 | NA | TGTGCCAGCAGCTCCGGAGCGGGAGGGGAGCAGTTCTTC | CASSSGAGGEQFF
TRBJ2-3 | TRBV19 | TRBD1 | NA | TGTGCCAGTAGTGCCCTTGACACAGGGGCCATAGGTCGACGCACAGATACGCAGTATTTT | CASSALDTGAIGRRTDTQYF
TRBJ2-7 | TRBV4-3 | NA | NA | TGCGCCAGCAGCCAAGATCTGGACACCACCTACGAGCAGTACTTC | CASSQDLDTTYEQYF
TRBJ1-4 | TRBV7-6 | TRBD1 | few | TGTGCCAGCAGCCCGGGACAGGGTAATGAAAAACTGTTTTTT | CASSPGQGNEKLFF
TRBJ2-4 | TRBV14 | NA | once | TGTGCCAGCAGCCAAAGTGCTCGTGGGACTTATTACTTAGCCAAAAACATTCAGTACTTC | CASSQSARGTYYLAKNIQYF
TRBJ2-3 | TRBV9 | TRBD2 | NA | TGTGCCAGCAGCACAGCTAGCGGGGGCACAGATACGCAGTATTTT | CASSTASGGTDTQYF
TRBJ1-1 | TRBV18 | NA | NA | TGTGCCAGCTCACCAATAATACAGAACACTGAAGCTTTCTTT | CASSPIIQNTEAFF
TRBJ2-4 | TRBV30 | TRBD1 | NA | TGTGCCTGGAGTGTTTTCCGGGACAGCGGAAACATTCAGTACTTC | CAWSVFRDSGNIQYF
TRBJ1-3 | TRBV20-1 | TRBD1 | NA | TGCAGTGCTAGTGTGGGACAGGGGGCCACCATATATTTT | CSASVGQGATIYF
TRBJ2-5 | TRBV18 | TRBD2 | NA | TGTGCCAGCTCCCCCAGGGCTAGCGGGCCTCAAGAGACCCAGTACTTC | CASSPRASGPQETQYF
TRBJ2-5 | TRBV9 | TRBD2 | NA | TGTGCCAGCAGCGTAGTGGAGGGAGGGTGGGAGACCCAGTACTTC | CASSVVEGGWETQYF
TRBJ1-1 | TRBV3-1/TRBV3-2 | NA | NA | TGTGCCAGCAGAAGGGGCCCAATACAGGGAGACACTGAAGCTTTCTTT | CASRRGPIQGDTEAFF
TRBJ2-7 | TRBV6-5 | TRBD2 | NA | TGTGCCAGCAGTTCAGGACTAGATTCCTACGAGCAGTACTTC | CASSSGLDSYEQYF
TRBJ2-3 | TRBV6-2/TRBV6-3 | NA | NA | TGTGCCAGCAGCCGCCAAGACTTGAGCACAGATACGCAGTATTTT | CASSRQDLSTDTQYF